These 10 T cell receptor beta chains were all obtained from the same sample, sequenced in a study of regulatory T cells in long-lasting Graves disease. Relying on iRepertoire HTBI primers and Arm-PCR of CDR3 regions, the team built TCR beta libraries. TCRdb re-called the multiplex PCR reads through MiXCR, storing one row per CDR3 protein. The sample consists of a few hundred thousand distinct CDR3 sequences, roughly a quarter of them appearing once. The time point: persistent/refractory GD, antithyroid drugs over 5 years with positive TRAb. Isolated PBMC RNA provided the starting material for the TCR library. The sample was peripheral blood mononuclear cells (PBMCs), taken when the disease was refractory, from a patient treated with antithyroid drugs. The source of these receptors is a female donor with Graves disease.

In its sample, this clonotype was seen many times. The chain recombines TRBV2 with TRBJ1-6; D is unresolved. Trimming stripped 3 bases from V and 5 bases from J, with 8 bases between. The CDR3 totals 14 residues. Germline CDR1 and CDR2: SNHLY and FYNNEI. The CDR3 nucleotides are TGTGCCAGCAGTGACGGCTACAATAATTCACCCCTCCACTTT. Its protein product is CASSDGYNNSPLHF.

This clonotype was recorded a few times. CDR3 DNA sequence: TGTGCCAGCAGCGTAGAGGGGAGTAGCAATCAGCCCCAGCATTTT. This gives the protein CASSVEGSSNQPQHF. The chain has TRBV9 and TRBJ1-5; tentatively, D is TRBD1 (5 bases). The CDR3 covers 15 residues. Germline V gives CDR1 SGDLS, CDR2 YYNGEE. Trimming left V 0 bases short and J 0 bases short, with 7 bases between.

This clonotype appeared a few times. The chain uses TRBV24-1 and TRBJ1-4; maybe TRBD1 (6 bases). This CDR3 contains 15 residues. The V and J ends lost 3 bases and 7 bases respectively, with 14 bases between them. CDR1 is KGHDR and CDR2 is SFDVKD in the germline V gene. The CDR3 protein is CATSDGGAGSEKLFF. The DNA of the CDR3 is TGTGCCACCAGTGATGGGGGGGCCGGGAGTGAAAAACTGTTTTTT.

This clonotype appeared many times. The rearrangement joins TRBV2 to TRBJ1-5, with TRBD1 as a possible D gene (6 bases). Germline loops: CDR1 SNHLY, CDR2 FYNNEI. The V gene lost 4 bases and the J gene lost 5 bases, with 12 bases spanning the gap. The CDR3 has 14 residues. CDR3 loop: CASSGLGGYQPQHF. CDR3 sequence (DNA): TGTGCCAGCAGTGGCTTAGGGGGGTATCAGCCCCAGCATTTT.

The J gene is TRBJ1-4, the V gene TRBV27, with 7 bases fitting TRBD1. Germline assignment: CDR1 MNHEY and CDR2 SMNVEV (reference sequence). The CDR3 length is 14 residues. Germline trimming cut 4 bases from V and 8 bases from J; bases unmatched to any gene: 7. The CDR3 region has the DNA TGTGCCAGCAGTTGGACAGGACCTAGGGAAAAACTGTTTTTT. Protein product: CASSWTGPREKLFF. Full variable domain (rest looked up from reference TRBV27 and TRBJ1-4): EAQVTQNPRYLITVTGKKLTVTCSQNMNHEYMSWYRQDPGLGLRQIYYSMNVEVTDKGDVPEGYKVSRKEKRNFPLILESPSPNQTSLYFCASSWTGPREKLFFGSGTQLSVL.

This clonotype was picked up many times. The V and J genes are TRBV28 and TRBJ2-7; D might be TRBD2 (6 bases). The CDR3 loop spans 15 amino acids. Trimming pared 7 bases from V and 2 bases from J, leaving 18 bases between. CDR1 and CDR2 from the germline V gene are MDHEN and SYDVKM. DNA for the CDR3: TGTGCCAGCACCTCCGGCGGGGCAGGCCCCTACGAGCAGTACTTC. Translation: CASTSGGAGPYEQYF.

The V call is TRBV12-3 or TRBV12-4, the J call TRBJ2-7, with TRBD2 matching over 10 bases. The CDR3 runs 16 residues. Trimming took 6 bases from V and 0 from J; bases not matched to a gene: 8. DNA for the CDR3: TGTGCCAGCAGGGGGCTAGCGGGAGATATCTCCTACGAGCAGTACTTC. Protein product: CASRGLAGDISYEQYF.

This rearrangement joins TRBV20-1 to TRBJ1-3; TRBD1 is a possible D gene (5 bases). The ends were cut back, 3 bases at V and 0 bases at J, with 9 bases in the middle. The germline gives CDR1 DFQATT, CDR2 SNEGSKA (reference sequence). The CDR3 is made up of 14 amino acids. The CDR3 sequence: CSARGLPSGNTIYF. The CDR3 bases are TGCAGTGCTAGGGGGCTCCCCTCTGGAAACACCATATATTTT.

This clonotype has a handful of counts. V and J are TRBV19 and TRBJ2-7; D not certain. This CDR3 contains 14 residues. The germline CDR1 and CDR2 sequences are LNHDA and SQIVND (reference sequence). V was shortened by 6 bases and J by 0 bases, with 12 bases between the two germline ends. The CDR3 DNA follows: TGTGCCAGTAGGATCTCTCTAGGCTCCTACGAGCAGTACTTC. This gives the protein CASRISLGSYEQYF.

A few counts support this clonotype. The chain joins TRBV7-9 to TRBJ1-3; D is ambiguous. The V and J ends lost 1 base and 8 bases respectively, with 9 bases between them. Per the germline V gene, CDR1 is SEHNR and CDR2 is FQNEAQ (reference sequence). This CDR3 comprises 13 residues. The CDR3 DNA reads TGTGCCAGCAGCTTAGACGGCCGGGACACCATATATTTT. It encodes CASSLDGRDTIYF.